What follows are 15 T cell receptor beta chains derived from one specimen sequenced in a study of graft-versus-host responses after intestinal transplantation. Their antigen targets remain unknown. Clones were read by immunoSEQ multiplex PCR, and TCRdb kept only the in-frame ones, dropping some. In the table there are about 84,000 clones, 85% to 95% of which are singletons. The sequences come from unstimulated CD4+ T cells sorted from spleen or lymph node cells, collected before transplant. The receptors come from a human donor who was the organ donor for an intestinal transplant.

CDR3 nucleotide sequence: TGTGCCAGCAGCTCCGGCAGCTGGAGAACGCAGATAACCTACGAGCAGTACTTC. Translation: CASSSGSWRTQITYEQYF. The V gene is TRBV11-2, the J gene TRBJ2-7; D ambiguous. The length of the CDR3 is 18 residues. Germline V gene data show CDR1 as SGHAT and CDR2 as FQNNGV. The V end lost 4 bases, the J end lost 2 bases, and 24 bases lay between the germline ends.

This clone was seen a handful of times. The gene calls are TRBV5-1 and TRBJ1-6; D not resolved. Trimming cost V 0 bases and J 0 bases, with 4 bases left between them. Germline V lookup: CDR1 SGHRS, CDR2 YFSETQ. The CDR3 consists of 15 residues. CDR3 nucleotide sequence: TGCGCCAGCAGCTTGGCCAGCTCCTATAATTCACCCCTCCACTTT. Translating gives CASSLASSYNSPLHF.

This chain links TRBV5-1 with TRBJ1-1; TRBD1 matches 11 bases. Germline assignment: CDR1 SGHRS and CDR2 YFSETQ. With 4 bases clipped from V and 2 bases from J, the junction kept 10 bases outside the gene matches. The CDR3 extends over 17 amino acids. The CDR3 DNA sequence: TGCGCCAGCAGCCCGAGTCCCGGGACAGGGGGAAACACTGAAGCTTTCTTT. This sequence encodes CASSPSPGTGGNTEAFF.

The chain couples TRBV2 to TRBJ2-3, with TRBD2 identical over 14 bases. J was trimmed by 1 base and V by 6 bases; bases with no gene match: 3. Germline lookup yields CDR1 SNHLY and CDR2 FYNNEI. This CDR3 region has 16 residues. The CDR3 DNA reads TGTGCCAGCAGCGGACTAGCGGGAGGACGCACAGATACGCAGTATTTT. Translating gives CASSGLAGGRTDTQYF.

V usage is TRBV5-1 and J usage is TRBJ2-7, with 10 positions matching TRBD1. Germline lookup yields CDR1 SGHRS and CDR2 YFSETQ. This CDR3 is built from 14 residues. V shed 4 bases and J 5 bases; nucleotides not matched to a gene: 6. The CDR3 loop is CASSLGQGIDEQYF. CDR3 in DNA: TGCGCCAGCAGCCTGGGACAGGGGATCGACGAGCAGTACTTC.

This chain joins TRBV15 and TRBJ1-5; D possibly corresponds to TRBD1 (6 bases). CDR1 and CDR2 (germline): LNHNV, YYDKDF (reference sequence). This CDR3 spans 15 amino acids. Trimming removed 4 bases from V and 6 bases from J, with 16 bases in between. The CDR3 DNA is TGTGCCACCAGCAAAGGACAGCCTGGCCCTCAGCCCCAGCATTTT. This translates into CATSKGQPGPQPQHF.

This clone is a singleton in its sample. This chain uses TRBV19 with TRBJ1-2, with D possibly matching TRBD1 (5 bases). Germline CDR1 and CDR2: LNHDA and SQIVND (reference sequence). The CDR3 has 11 residues. The V end lost 3 bases, the J end lost 7 bases, and 6 bases lay between the germline ends. In DNA, the CDR3 is TGTGCCAGTAGTATCGGGGGTGGCTACACCTTC. Translated, it gives CASSIGGGYTF.

This clone appeared once. The chain recombines TRBV6-1 with TRBJ1-2; 8 bases fit TRBD1. CDR1 is MNHNS, CDR2 SASEGT, per germline. The CDR3 is made up of 13 amino acids. Unmatched junction bases numbered 4, after V lost 6 bases and J lost 4 bases. CDR3 in amino acids: CASRETGGYGYTF. Here the CDR3 DNA reads TGTGCCAGCAGGGAAACAGGGGGCTATGGCTACACCTTC.

The chain recombines TRBV5-1 with TRBJ2-5; 7 bases line up with TRBD2. Unmatched junction bases numbered 9, after V lost 5 bases and J lost 5 bases. This CDR3 region has 14 residues. Germline CDR1 SGHRS, CDR2 YFSETQ. CDR3 bases: TGCGCCAGCAGGACCCTAGCGGATTGGGAGACCCAGTACTTC. This translates into CASRTLADWETQYF.

The chain couples TRBV7-3 to TRBJ2-1, with 8 positions matching TRBD1. The CDR3 runs to 13 residues. With V trimmed by 4 bases and J by 7 bases, 3 bases remained unmatched. CDR1 and CDR2 from the germline V gene are SGHTA and FQGTGA. CDR3 region: CASSSYRGNEQFF. For the CDR3, the DNA is TGTGCCAGCAGCTCGTACAGGGGGAATGAGCAGTTCTTC.

This chain uses TRBV19 with TRBJ1-1, with D possibly being TRBD1 (5 bases). Germline values: CDR1 LNHDA, CDR2 SQIVND (reference sequence). The CDR3 totals 14 residues. Trimming pared 3 bases from V and 0 bases from J, leaving 8 bases between. CDR3 residues: CASSIGHMNTEAFF. CDR3 nucleotides: TGTGCCAGTAGTATTGGACACATGAACACTGAAGCTTTCTTT.

The J gene is TRBJ1-2, the V gene TRBV5-1, with D tentatively TRBD1 (5 bases). Germline CDR1 SGHRS, CDR2 YFSETQ. Trimming pared 7 bases from V and 9 bases from J, leaving 22 bases between. The CDR3 is made up of 14 amino acids. The CDR3 loop is CASAPPGQIESYTF. CDR3 DNA sequence: TGCGCCAGCGCCCCACCAGGACAAATTGAGAGCTACACCTTC. The whole variable domain, filled in from reference TRBV5-1 and TRBJ1-2, reads KAGVTQTPRYLIKTRGQQVTLSCSPISGHRSVSWYQQTPGQGLQFLFEYFSETQRNKGNFPGRFSGRQFSNSRSEMNVSTLELGDSALYLCASAPPGQIESYTFGSGTRLTVV.

The chain carries TRBV6-1 and TRBJ2-2, with 15 bases identical to TRBD2. Looked up from germline, CDR1 is MNHNS and CDR2 is SASEGT. There are 19 residues in the CDR3. Unmatched junction bases numbered 11, after V lost 4 bases and J lost 5 bases. The CDR3 sequence: CASSAIRGLAGGGTGELFF. In DNA form, the CDR3 reads TGTGCCAGCAGTGCTATCCGGGGACTAGCGGGAGGAGGGACCGGGGAGCTGTTTTTT.

The chain joins TRBV5-1 to TRBJ2-7, with a weak D call TRBD2 (6 bases). The CDR3 sequence is 14 residues long. Trimming cost V 4 bases and J 3 bases, with 14 bases left between them. The germline V gene encodes CDR1 SGHRS and CDR2 YFSETQ. The CDR3 nucleotides are TGCGCCAGCAGCCCGACTAGTATCAACTACGAGCAGTACTTC. It codes for CASSPTSINYEQYF.

This chain uses TRBV5-1 with TRBJ2-2, with TRBD1 matching over 8 bases. V trimming: 4 bases; J trimming: 5 bases; junction bases outside the gene matches: 7. Germline V lookup: CDR1 SGHRS, CDR2 YFSETQ. This CDR3 spans 15 amino acids. In DNA, the CDR3 is TGCGCCAGCAGCCCCGGACAGGGTAGGACCGGGGAGCTGTTTTTT. Protein sequence: CASSPGQGRTGELFF.